The next 10 T cell receptor beta chains were all read from a single sample in a study of human T cells and chemical hapten exposure. TCRdb reanalysed the RACE reads using MiXCR and keeps one entry per CDR3 protein. The sample has nearly 85,000 distinct CDR3 sequences; approximately 10% are singletons. The time point: patch test 2, 6 weeks after DPC sensitization. The sample's treatment: therapeutic diphenylcyclopropenone sensitization with weekly scalp DPC. This material consisted of whole blood, taken in connection with sensitization to the hapten diphenylcyclopropenone (DPC). These receptors all come from a man aged 18 to 35 with alopecia areata. Some clones in this sample may be carry-over from other donors' samples.

This clonotype was seen many times. The J gene is TRBJ2-5, the V gene TRBV7-6, with 9 nucleotides matching TRBD1. Per the germline V gene, CDR1 is SGHVS and CDR2 is FNYEAQ. The J segment lost 2 bases and the V segment lost 5 bases, leaving 3 bases of the junction unmatched. This CDR3 contains 14 residues. CDR3 residues: CASSRDRDQETQYF. The CDR3 region has the DNA TGTGCCAGCAGCCGGGACAGGGATCAAGAGACCCAGTACTTC.

This clonotype was recorded many times. The chain has TRBV7-9 and TRBJ2-5; perhaps TRBD2 as D (6 bases). Trimming stripped 5 bases from V and 4 bases from J, with 17 bases between. CDR3 length equals 15 residues. Germline lookup yields CDR1 SEHNR and CDR2 FQNEAQ (reference sequence). The CDR3 DNA is TGTGCCAGCAGCCCCTACGGGCAGGAGGGAGAGACCCAGTACTTC. Residues: CASSPYGQEGETQYF.

Only a few counts were recorded for this clonotype. The CDR3 spells CASSYSGQGANFNEKLFF. DNA of the CDR3: TGTGCCAGCAGTTACTCTGGACAGGGGGCAAACTTTAATGAAAAACTGTTTTTT. The V and J genes are TRBV6-5 and TRBJ1-4; 11 bases match TRBD1. This CDR3 spans 18 amino acids. CDR1 is MNHEY, CDR2 SVGAGI, per germline. V trimming: 0 bases; J trimming: 4 bases; junction bases outside the gene matches: 7.

This clonotype was seen at least ten times. The chain recombines TRBV20-1 with TRBJ2-5; 8 bases are shared with TRBD2. Germline CDR1 and CDR2: DFQATT and SNEGSKA (reference sequence). V was pared by 6 bases and J by 6 bases, with 3 bases of the junction left unmatched. The CDR3 loop spans 11 amino acids. This chain's CDR3 is CSARGGKTQYF. CDR3 bases: TGCAGTGCCCGGGGGGGGAAGACCCAGTACTTC.

The genes are TRBV6-6 and TRBJ2-3, with 12 bases lining up with TRBD2. Per germline, CDR1 MNHNY and CDR2 SVGAGI (reference sequence). Trimming took 4 bases from V and 1 from J; bases not matched to a gene: 3. This CDR3 is 16 amino acids long. In DNA, the CDR3 is TGTGCCAGCAGTTGGGGGACTAGCGGGCGCACAGATACGCAGTATTTT. Translating gives CASSWGTSGRTDTQYF.

This clonotype was counted only a few times. The V call is TRBV7-2, the J call TRBJ2-5, with 8 bases lining up with TRBD2. Germline V gene sequence: CDR1 SGHTA, CDR2 FQGNSA. The length of the CDR3 is 15 residues. V shed 1 base and J 4 bases; nucleotides not matched to a gene: 5. The CDR3 bases are TGTGCCAGCAGCTTAGATTTAGCGGGGTTAGAGACCCAGTACTTC. Amino acids: CASSLDLAGLETQYF.

This clonotype turned up a few times. V gene TRBV5-1 combines with J gene TRBJ2-2; 7 bases agree with TRBD1. Per germline, CDR1 SGHRS and CDR2 YFSETQ. CDR3 size: 16 residues. Trimming took 1 base from V and 4 from J; bases not matched to a gene: 7. CDR3 protein: CASSLIGGVPTGELFF. The CDR3 DNA follows: TGCGCCAGCAGCTTGATAGGGGGCGTCCCCACCGGGGAGCTGTTTTTT.

V gene TRBV29-1 combines with J gene TRBJ2-2; the match to TRBD1 covers 7 bases. V gave up 3 bases and J gave up 6 bases; unmatched junction bases: 4. Per the germline V gene, CDR1 is SQVTM and CDR2 is ANQGSEA. The CDR3 runs to 13 residues. CDR3: CSVDRGLSGELFF. The CDR3 DNA sequence: TGCAGCGTTGACAGGGGGTTGTCCGGGGAGCTGTTTTTT.

This clonotype occurred many times. V is TRBV7-7 and J is TRBJ1-4; 7 bases line up with TRBD1. The germline V gene has CDR1 SSHAT and CDR2 FNYEAQ (reference sequence). After removal of 5 bases from V and 11 bases from J, the junction contained 5 bases not matched to a gene. CDR3 length: 12 residues. CDR3 DNA sequence: TGTGCCAGCAGCCCATCGACAGGGAAACTGTTTTTT. It translates to CASSPSTGKLFF.

This clonotype has only a few counts. V and J are TRBV7-9 and TRBJ1-6, with a tentative D call TRBD1 (5 bases). This CDR3 contains 15 residues. Deletions cut 5 bases from V and 10 bases from J, with 18 bases between. Germline CDR1 is SEHNR and CDR2 is FQNEAQ (reference sequence). The CDR3 protein is CASSPLRTGESPLHF. As DNA, the CDR3 is TGTGCCAGCAGCCCACTTAGGACGGGGGAATCACCCCTCCACTTT. The entire variable domain, with the rest obtained from reference TRBV7-9 and TRBJ1-6, is as follows: DTGVSQNPRHKITKRGQNVTFRCDPISEHNRLYWYRQTLGQGPEFLTYFQNEAQLEKSRLLSDRFSAERPKGSFSTLEIQRTEQGDSAMYLCASSPLRTGESPLHFGNGTRLTVT.